This passage covers 27 T cell receptor beta chains from one sample sequenced in a study of blood T cell repertoires in COVID-19. The table came from immunoSEQ multiplex PCR; TCRdb's copy has only in-frame clones and leaves some out. The table shows about 430,000 clones, with 80% to 90% occurring only once. The sample comprised peripheral blood. All receptors derive from a man aged 18 to 30 with COVID-19, enrolled during active disease.

To note about this clone: Other DNA sequences from this sample encode an identical CDR3 as well. The chain links TRBV5-1 to TRBJ1-1; D uncertain. CDR3 length: 14 amino acids. Trimming took 4 bases from V and 1 from J, leaving 11 bases between them. Germline assignment: CDR1 SGHRS and CDR2 YFSETQ. The CDR3 protein is CASSLSTGNTEAFF. The CDR3, as DNA: TGCGCCAGCAGCCTTAGCACGGGGAACACTGAAGCTTTCTTT.

This chain joins TRBV5-1 and TRBJ2-7; TRBD2 matches 9 bases. Trimming took 4 bases from V and 2 from J; bases not matched to a gene: 10. Germline lookup yields CDR1 SGHRS and CDR2 YFSETQ. The CDR3 extends over 16 amino acids. The CDR3 nucleotides read TGCGCCAGCAGCCCGGACTCGCGGGGGGGGGCCTACGAGCAGTACTTC. This translates into CASSPDSRGGAYEQYF.

This clone was found a few times. This rearrangement joins TRBV5-1 to TRBJ1-1; 7 bases are shared with TRBD1. The CDR3 runs 15 residues. V lost 3 bases to trimming and J lost 8 bases; unmatched junction nucleotides: 13. From germline, CDR1 is SGHRS and CDR2 YFSETQ. The CDR3 is CASSSSGTAKGEAFF. The CDR3 DNA reads as TGCGCCAGCAGCTCTAGCGGGACAGCCAAGGGGGAAGCTTTCTTT.

The chain joins TRBV5-4 to TRBJ2-4; 10 nucleotides align to TRBD2. Germline V gene data show CDR1 as SGHNT and CDR2 as YYREEE (reference sequence). V trimming: 4 bases; J trimming: 6 bases; junction bases outside the gene matches: 7. The CDR3 length is 15 residues. Here the CDR3 reads CASSLGLARGNIQYF. The CDR3 nucleotides read TGTGCCAGCAGCCTGGGACTAGCGCGGGGAAACATTCAGTACTTC. Full variable domain (missing parts from reference TRBV5-4 and TRBJ2-4): ETGVTQSPTHLIKTRGQQVTLRCSSQSGHNTVSWYQQALGQGPQFIFQYYREEENGRGNFPPRFSGLQFPNYSSELNVNALELDDSALYLCASSLGLARGNIQYFGAGTRLSVL.

This chain joins TRBV11-3 and TRBJ2-7, with 14 bases matching TRBD2. The CDR3 has 19 amino acids. The V gene end was trimmed by 0 bases and the J gene end by 5 bases; junction bases not matched to a gene: 12. In germline, CDR1 is SGHNT, CDR2 YENEEA. CDR3 region: CASSLDRVGTSGSADEQYF. CDR3 in DNA: TGTGCCAGCAGCTTAGATCGGGTCGGGACTAGCGGGAGTGCCGACGAGCAGTACTTC.

V usage is TRBV7-9 and J usage is TRBJ2-5; D perhaps matches TRBD1 (5 bases). The germline V and J ends were trimmed by 1 base and 5 bases, with 14 bases remaining between them. Per the germline V gene, CDR1 is SEHNR and CDR2 is FQNEAQ (reference sequence). The CDR3 covers 15 residues. The CDR3 sequence: CASSLGQGSRETQYF. In DNA form, the CDR3 reads TGTGCCAGCAGCTTAGGGCAGGGCAGTAGGGAGACCCAGTACTTC.

In its sample, this clone was seen once. The CDR3 coding sequence is TGTGCCAGCTCACCTTTGTACAGGACCTCCCAGGAACTGTTTTTT. Its translation is CASSPLYRTSQELFF. The J gene is TRBJ1-4, the V gene TRBV18, with a possible D match to TRBD1 (5 bases). The V gene lost 3 bases and the J gene lost 12 bases, with 20 bases spanning the gap. The CDR3 contains 15 residues. Germline-derived CDR1 and CDR2 are KGHSH and LQKENI.

Remarks on this clone: Other DNA sequences from this sample encode an identical CDR3 as well. The rearrangement links TRBV4-1 to TRBJ2-7, with D possibly TRBD2 on 5 matching bases. Per germline, CDR1 MGHRA and CDR2 YSYEKL. The CDR3 spans 15 residues. V shed 1 base and J shed 1 base, with 11 bases lying between them. CDR3 amino acids: CASSQASGVSYEQYF. DNA for the CDR3: TGCGCCAGCAGCCAAGCGTCCGGGGTTTCCTACGAGCAGTACTTC.

Worth noting for this clone: This sample includes further DNA sequences coding for the same CDR3. The CDR3 DNA sequence: TGTGCCAGCAGTTATCAAGAGACCCAGTACTTC. Protein product: CASSYQETQYF. The rearrangement links TRBV2 to TRBJ2-5; D remains ambiguous. CDR3 length: 11 amino acids. Germline lookup yields CDR1 SNHLY and CDR2 FYNNEI. The V gene lost 5 bases and the J gene lost 2 bases, with 3 bases spanning the gap.

This chain links TRBV19 with TRBJ2-3; 9 bases agree with TRBD1. The CDR3 is 16 amino acids. The ends lost 5 bases at V and 1 base at J; junction bases unmatched: 7. Looked up from germline, CDR1 is LNHDA and CDR2 is SQIVND (reference sequence). The CDR3 is CASSPGTGTRTDTQYF. The CDR3 DNA is TGTGCCAGTAGTCCCGGGACAGGGACCCGCACAGATACGCAGTATTTT.

This clone was detected a few times. J is TRBJ2-1 and V is TRBV7-9; tentative D call: TRBD1 (6 bases). V gave up 5 bases and J gave up 6 bases, with 11 bases separating them. Germline-derived CDR1 and CDR2 are SEHNR and FQNEAQ (reference sequence). CDR3 length: 13 amino acids. The CDR3 loop reads CASSLTTGNEQFF. CDR3 in DNA: TGTGCCAGCAGCCTTACGACAGGCAATGAGCAGTTCTTC.

The chain recombines TRBV6-5 with TRBJ2-1; 7 bases fit TRBD1. Germline V gene sequence: CDR1 MNHEY, CDR2 SVGAGI. CDR3 size: 14 residues. Germline trimming cut 6 bases from V and 4 bases from J; bases unmatched to any gene: 6. In DNA, the CDR3 is TGTGCCAGCAGGGACGGGACAGCGTACAATGAGCAGTTCTTC. Its translation is CASRDGTAYNEQFF.

This clone has a single count. This chain uses TRBV9 with TRBJ1-6, with TRBD1 matching 9 bases. The CDR3 extends over 17 amino acids. J was trimmed by 0 bases and V by 4 bases; bases with no gene match: 5. Germline loops: CDR1 SGDLS, CDR2 YYNGEE. The DNA of the CDR3 is TGTGCCAGCAGCTCCCGGGACAGGGACTCCTATAATTCACCCCTCCACTTT. This sequence encodes CASSSRDRDSYNSPLHF.

V gene TRBV7-3 combines with J gene TRBJ1-6, with TRBD1 as a possible D gene (5 bases). V lost 4 bases and J lost 7, with 14 bases in between. The CDR3 contains 15 residues. Per germline, CDR1 SGHTA and CDR2 FQGTGA. The CDR3: CASSSVPGGNSPLHF. CDR3 DNA sequence: TGTGCCAGCAGCTCGGTCCCGGGGGGGAATTCACCCCTCCACTTT.

V is TRBV7-6 and J is TRBJ2-2; TRBD2 aligns across 16 bases. Germline lookup yields CDR1 SGHVS and CDR2 FNYEAQ. V lost 4 bases and J lost 5; bases outside the gene matches: 4. This CDR3 has 17 amino acids. CDR3 sequence reads: CASSSGLAGGRTGELFF. The CDR3, as DNA: TGTGCCAGCAGCTCGGGACTAGCGGGGGGGCGAACCGGGGAGCTGTTTTTT.

The chain joins TRBV6-5 to TRBJ2-1; D uncertain. Germline CDR1 MNHEY, CDR2 SVGAGI. This CDR3 has 14 residues. Deletions cut 5 bases from V and 6 bases from J, with 14 bases between. Here the CDR3 DNA reads TGTGCCAGCAGTAGTGATCTTAGTTTCAATGAGCAGTTCTTC. Protein sequence: CASSSDLSFNEQFF.

This clone showed up just a few times. V gene TRBV19 combines with J gene TRBJ1-5; tentative D call: TRBD1 (5 bases). V shed 3 bases and J shed 4 bases, with 16 bases lying between them. The CDR3 is 16 residues long. Germline V CDR1 and CDR2: LNHDA, SQIVND (reference sequence). The CDR3: CASSILSLRGNQPQHF. The CDR3 DNA is TGTGCCAGTAGTATCCTCTCCTTAAGGGGAAATCAGCCCCAGCATTTT.

The chain recombines TRBV27 with TRBJ1-2, with TRBD1 identical over 8 bases. Germline values: CDR1 MNHEY, CDR2 SMNVEV (reference sequence). The junction had 9 bases not matched to a gene; V was cut back by 5 bases and J by 1 base. CDR3 length: 16 amino acids. CDR3 nucleotides: TGTGCCAGCAGTCTACAGGGGGTCCCTAATAACTATGGCTACACCTTC. Protein sequence: CASSLQGVPNNYGYTF.

The genes are TRBV29-1 and TRBJ2-3; 9 bases match TRBD2. The V segment lost 4 bases and the J segment 3 bases; nucleotides outside the gene matches: 5. This CDR3 is built from 14 residues. Germline CDR1 and CDR2: SQVTM and ANQGSEA. CDR3 DNA: TGCAGCGTTGCGCGGGAGGGCCTGACAGATACGCAGTATTTT. It is translated as CSVAREGLTDTQYF.

CDR3 sequence (DNA): TGTGCCAGCAGTTTTTTCGGGAAGACCCAGTACTTC. This encodes CASSFFGKTQYF. The chain recombines TRBV12-3 or TRBV12-4 with TRBJ2-5; D possibly corresponds to TRBD2 (5 bases). Trimming cost V 3 bases and J 6 bases, with 8 bases left between them. The CDR3 length is 12 residues.

J is TRBJ2-5 and V is TRBV4-1; tentative D call: TRBD1 (8 bases). Trimming removed 2 bases from V and 2 bases from J, with 21 bases in between. Germline lookup yields CDR1 MGHRA and CDR2 YSYEKL. This CDR3 has 18 amino acids. CDR3 coding DNA: TGCGCCAGCAGCCAAACTACTAACGGGGGGACAGGACAAGAGACCCAGTACTTC. It is translated as CASSQTTNGGTGQETQYF.

The chain uses TRBV10-3 and TRBJ2-7; possible D gene TRBD1, 6 bases. This CDR3 region has 18 residues. V was clipped by 0 bases and J by 5 bases, with 23 bases between them. Germline V gene data show CDR1 as ENHRY and CDR2 as SYGVKD. CDR3 sequence (DNA): TGTGCCATCAGTGAGTCGATACCGGGACAAGCCCCCAGCGACGAGCAGTACTTC. Encoded protein: CAISESIPGQAPSDEQYF.

The chain employs TRBV19 and TRBJ2-7; 8 bases match TRBD2. This CDR3 spans 17 amino acids. Germline CDR1 reads LNHDA; CDR2 reads SQIVND (reference sequence). V was pared by 1 base and J by 0 bases, with 8 bases of the junction left unmatched. The DNA of the CDR3 is TGTGCCAGTAGTATAGGCCTGACTAGCGCGAGCTCCTACGAGCAGTACTTC. The encoded protein is CASSIGLTSASSYEQYF. Using reference TRBV19 and TRBJ2-7 for the parts outside the CDR3, the full variable domain is DGGITQSPKYLFRKEGQNVTLSCEQNLNHDAMYWYRQDPGQGLRLIYYSQIVNDFQKGDIAEGYSVSREKKESFPLTVTSAQKNPTAFYLCASSIGLTSASSYEQYFGPGTRLTVT.

The rearrangement links TRBV30 to TRBJ1-6, with D possibly matching TRBD1 (5 bases). Trimming pared 0 bases from V and 8 bases from J, leaving 14 bases between. Per the germline V gene, CDR1 is GTSNPN and CDR2 is SVGIG (reference sequence). The CDR3 runs 15 residues. The CDR3 nucleotides read TGTGCCTGGAGTGTACTAGGGACTGGCGATTCACCCCTCCACTTT. As protein: CAWSVLGTGDSPLHF.

The chain recombines TRBV7-8 with TRBJ2-5; unclear D gene. From germline, CDR1 is SGHVS and CDR2 FQNEAQ. V gave up 7 bases and J gave up 1 base, with 22 bases separating them. The CDR3 contains 17 residues. CDR3 sequence: CASIERGYLRLQETQYF. Written as DNA, the CDR3 is TGTGCCAGCATCGAACGTGGATACTTGCGGCTCCAAGAGACCCAGTACTTC.

This clone occurred once. The chain links TRBV5-4 to TRBJ1-2, with D maybe TRBD1 (5 bases). Germline CDR1 and CDR2: SGHNT and YYREEE (reference sequence). Trimming pared 3 bases from V and 7 bases from J, leaving 22 bases between. CDR3 size: 16 residues. The CDR3 loop is CASSSGGERYLSGYTF. The CDR3 bases are TGTGCCAGCAGCTCCGGGGGGGAACGGTACCTATCTGGCTACACCTTC.

This chain connects TRBV7-2 to TRBJ2-1, with a weak D call TRBD2 (6 bases). The CDR3 sequence is 14 residues long. Germline CDR1 and CDR2: SGHTA and FQGNSA. V lost 9 bases to trimming and J lost 0 bases, with 12 bases between them. This CDR3 is CASVGGSSYNEQFF. In DNA form, the CDR3 reads TGTGCCAGTGTTGGGGGGAGCTCCTACAATGAGCAGTTCTTC.